A single sample is the source of the 8 T cell receptor beta chains below, sequenced in a study of cytotoxic CD8 clonotypes in ibrutinib-treated CLL. Assay used: immunoSEQ multiplex PCR; TCRdb lists only in-frame clones, some missing. The repertoire holds approximately 200,000 clones, with around 70% as singletons. The sample was PBMCs, taken after 24 months of ibrutinib treatment. The receptors here all came from a human donor with chronic lymphocytic leukemia.

The J gene is TRBJ2-1, the V gene TRBV6-5; D gene ambiguous. Deletions cut 6 bases from V and 5 bases from J, with 5 bases between. The CDR3 extends over 11 amino acids. Germline CDR1 and CDR2: MNHEY and SVGAGI. In DNA, the CDR3 is TGTGCCAGCAGCTTTCACAATGAGCAGTTCTTC. It codes for CASSFHNEQFF.

The V gene is TRBV27, the J gene TRBJ2-4, with D possibly being TRBD1 (6 bases). Looked up from germline, CDR1 is MNHEY and CDR2 is SMNVEV (reference sequence). The CDR3 has 15 residues. The V and J ends lost 2 bases and 6 bases respectively, with 14 bases between them. CDR3 in amino acids: CASSLNPGHPNIQYF. For the CDR3, the DNA is TGTGCCAGCAGTTTAAACCCGGGACATCCAAACATTCAGTACTTC.

This clone was seen a handful of times. Other DNA sequences in this specimen translate into the identical CDR3. The chain has TRBV5-4 and TRBJ2-2; the D is unclear. The V end was cut by 3 bases, the J end by 2 bases, with 2 bases between. CDR3 length: 12 residues. Germline V gene data show CDR1 as SGHNT and CDR2 as YYREEE (reference sequence). The CDR3 DNA sequence: TGTGCCAGCAGCTCAAACACCGGGGAGCTGTTTTTT. Its translation is CASSSNTGELFF.

This clone appeared a few times. The rearrangement uses TRBV18 and TRBJ2-6, with TRBD1 matching 9 bases. Trimming at V came to 2 bases and at J to 2 bases, leaving 10 bases not matched to a gene. The CDR3 is 19 residues long. Germline loops: CDR1 KGHSH, CDR2 LQKENI. The CDR3 loop reads CASSPLGTGYLPGANVLTF. The CDR3 nucleotides read TGTGCCAGCTCACCATTGGGGACAGGGTACCTACCTGGGGCCAACGTCCTGACTTTC. The full variable domain, its missing parts supplied by reference TRBV18 and TRBJ2-6, is NAGVMQNPRHLVRRRGQEARLRCSPMKGHSHVYWYRQLPEEGLKFMVYLQKENIIDESGMPKERFSAEFPKEGPSILRIQQVVRGDSAAYFCASSPLGTGYLPGANVLTFGAGSRLTVL.

V and J are TRBV5-4 and TRBJ2-1; the D gene is possibly TRBD2 (5 bases). Germline CDR1 SGHNT, CDR2 YYREEE (reference sequence). V shed 0 bases and J shed 4 bases, with 11 bases lying between them. CDR3 length: 15 residues. CDR3 region: CASSLGGVRYNEQFF. The CDR3 coding sequence is TGTGCCAGCAGCTTGGGGGGAGTGAGATACAATGAGCAGTTCTTC.

The chain has TRBV10-3 and TRBJ1-1; D is ambiguous. Trimming pared 10 bases from V and 2 bases from J, leaving 17 bases between. Germline V gene lookup returns CDR1 ENHRY and CDR2 SYGVKD. The CDR3 is made up of 14 amino acids. For the CDR3, the DNA is TGTGCCACCCGGTCTGGAGGACCTAACACTGAAGCTTTCTTT. It translates to CATRSGGPNTEAFF.

There are many counts of this clone. The chain is built from TRBV28 and TRBJ2-1; 10 bases are shared with TRBD2. V was clipped by 5 bases and J by 1 base; unmatched bases: 5. Germline-derived CDR1 and CDR2 are MDHEN and SYDVKM. The CDR3 totals 16 residues. The CDR3 protein is CASSTWTSGSYNEQFF. CDR3 in DNA: TGTGCCAGCAGTACTTGGACTAGCGGATCCTACAATGAGCAGTTCTTC.

The chain couples TRBV5-6 to TRBJ2-5, with no clear D. V was pared by 4 bases and J by 1 base, with 8 bases between. Germline CDR1 reads SGHDT; CDR2 reads YYEEEE. This CDR3 region has 13 residues. The CDR3 DNA follows: TGTGCCAGCAGCCCAGGTATCCAAGAGACCCAGTACTTC. It translates to CASSPGIQETQYF.